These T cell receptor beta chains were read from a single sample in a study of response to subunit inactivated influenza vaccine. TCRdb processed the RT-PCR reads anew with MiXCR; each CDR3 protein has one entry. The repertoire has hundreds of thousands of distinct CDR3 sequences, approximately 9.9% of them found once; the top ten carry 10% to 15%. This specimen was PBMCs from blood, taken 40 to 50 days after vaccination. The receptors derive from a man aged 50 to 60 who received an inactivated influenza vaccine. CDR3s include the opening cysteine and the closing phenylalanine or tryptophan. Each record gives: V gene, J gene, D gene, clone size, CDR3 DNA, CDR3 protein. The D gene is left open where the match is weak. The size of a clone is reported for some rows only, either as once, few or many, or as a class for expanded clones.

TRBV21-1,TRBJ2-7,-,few,TGTGCCAGCAGCATTCAGCGGGCCTACGAGCAGTACTTC,CASSIQRAYEQYF
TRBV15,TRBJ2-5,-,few,TGTGCCACCAGCAGAGACTACGGGCAGGGCAGAGAGACCCAGTACTTC,CATSRDYGQGRETQYF
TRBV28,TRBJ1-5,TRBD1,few,TGTGCCAGCAGATCAATCTTCGGGACAGCTAATCAGCCCCAGCATTTT,CASRSIFGTANQPQHF
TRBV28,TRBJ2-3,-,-,TGTGCCAGCAGTTTGGGATTTCAGGCGGGAGATACGCAGTATTTT,CASSLGFQAGDTQYF
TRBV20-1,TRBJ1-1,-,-,TGCAGTGCTAGAGACGGGACACAGAACACTGAAGCTTTCTTT,CSARDGTQNTEAFF
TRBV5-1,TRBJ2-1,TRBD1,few,TGCGCCAGCAGCCCAACCGGGACAGGGGCCGGGAGCTCCTACAATGAGCAGTTCTTC,CASSPTGTGAGSSYNEQFF
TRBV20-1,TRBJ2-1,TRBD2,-,TGCAGGAGCGGGAGCGGGAGCAGCTCCTACAATGAGCAGTTCTTC,CRSGSGSSSYNEQFF
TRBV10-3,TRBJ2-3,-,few,TGTGCCATCAGTGAACCCAAAGGCGGTAGCAGGCGGTTTACAGATACGCAGTATTTT,CAISEPKGGSRRFTDTQYF
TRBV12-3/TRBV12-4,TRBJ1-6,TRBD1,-,TGTGCCAGCAGATCAGGGGGCAGAAATTCACCCCTCCACTTT,CASRSGGRNSPLHF
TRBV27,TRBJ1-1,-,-,TGTGCCAGCACCTTAGACGGTGGCCGGAGGAACACTGAAGCTTTCTTT,CASTLDGGRRNTEAFF
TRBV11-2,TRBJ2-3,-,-,TGTGCCAGCAGCTTAGGATGGGGAGGAGATACGCAGTATTTT,CASSLGWGGDTQYF
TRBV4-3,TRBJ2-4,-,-,TGCGCCAGCAGCCAAGATCTTCGGGGTACGAACATTCAGTACTTC,CASSQDLRGTNIQYF
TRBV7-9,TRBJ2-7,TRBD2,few,TGTGCCAGCAGCTTAGGACACGGGGGGAGTCACGAGCAGTACTTC,CASSLGHGGSHEQYF
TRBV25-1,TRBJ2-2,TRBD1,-,TGTGCCAGCAGTGAAGTGGGACAGGGGAACACCGGGGAGCTGTTTTTT,CASSEVGQGNTGELFF
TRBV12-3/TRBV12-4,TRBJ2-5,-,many,TGTGCCAGCAGCCAAGACGGGGGTATGGAGACCCAGTACTTC,CASSQDGGMETQYF
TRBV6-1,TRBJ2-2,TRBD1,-,TGTGCCAGCAGACCCCGAGGACAGGGGAACACCGGGGAGCTGTTTTTT,CASRPRGQGNTGELFF
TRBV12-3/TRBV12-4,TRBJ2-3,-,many,TGTGCCAGCAGTTTAGCAAGCAATGCGCAGTATTTT,CASSLASNAQYF
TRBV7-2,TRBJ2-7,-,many,TGTGCCAGCAGCTTAGCGTTGCAATACGAGCAGTACTTC,CASSLALQYEQYF
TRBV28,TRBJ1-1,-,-,TGTGCCAGCAGCCCCCGACAGCTAGGAATGAACACTGAAGCTTTCTTT,CASSPRQLGMNTEAFF
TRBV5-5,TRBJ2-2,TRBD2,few,TGTGCCAGCAGCTCCGGCGGGGGGCCAACCACCGGGGAGCTGTTTTTT,CASSSGGGPTTGELFF
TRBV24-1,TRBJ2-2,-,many,TGTGCCACCAGTGACCGTACCTCGGGACGGATGAGCACCGGGGAGCTGTTTTTT,CATSDRTSGRMSTGELFF
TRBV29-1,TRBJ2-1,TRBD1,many,TGCAGCGTTGTACAGGGGGCGGGATGGGGTGAGCAGTTCTTC,CSVVQGAGWGEQFF
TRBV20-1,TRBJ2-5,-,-,TGCAGTGCTAGAGGCGCCGCGGGGGAGACCCAGTACTTC,CSARGAAGETQYF
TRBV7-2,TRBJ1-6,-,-,TGTGCCAGCAGCTTAGAGGCCAAGATGGGTTCACCCCTCCACTTT,CASSLEAKMGSPLHF
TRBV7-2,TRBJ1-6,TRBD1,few,TGTGCCAGCAGCCCCCGCTCAGGGGGTAATTCACCCCTCCACTTT,CASSPRSGGNSPLHF
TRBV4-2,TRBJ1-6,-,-,TGTGCCAGCAGCCAAGATATCCTTTCCTCCAGGGACGGTTCACCCCTCCACTTT,CASSQDILSSRDGSPLHF
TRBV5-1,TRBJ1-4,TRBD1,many,TGCGCCAGCAGCTTACGGACAGGGGACGCCGGCGAAAAACTGTTTTTT,CASSLRTGDAGEKLFF
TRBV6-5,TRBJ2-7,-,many,TGTGCCAGCAGTTACTCGCATGCACTGAAGTACGAGCAGTACTTC,CASSYSHALKYEQYF
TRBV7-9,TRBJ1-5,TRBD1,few,TGTGCCAGCAGCTCGCGACCGGGACAGGGTGGTCAGCCCCAGCATTTT,CASSSRPGQGGQPQHF
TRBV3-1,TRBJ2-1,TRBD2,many,TGTGCCAGCAGCCAAGGACTAGCGATCCACCATGAGCAGTTCTTC,CASSQGLAIHHEQFF
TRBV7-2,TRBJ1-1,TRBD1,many,TGTGCCAGCAGCTACTCGCCGCAGGGGGTAAACACTGAAGCTTTCTTT,CASSYSPQGVNTEAFF
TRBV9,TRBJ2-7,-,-,TGTGCCAGCAGCGCCTTAGGGGACTACGAGCAGTACTTC,CASSALGDYEQYF
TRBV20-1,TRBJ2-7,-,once,TGCAGTGCCTCCCGGGGGGCTAGGGTCTACGAGCAGTACTTC,CSASRGARVYEQYF